The clone carrying this T cell receptor (beta chain) has a handful of counts. Through a sample-barcoded 5' primer and a J-beta primer mix, a second PCR was run for 7 to 11 cycles. One entry per CDR3 protein results from TCRdb running MiXCR on the 5' RACE reads. The sample carries around 670,000 distinct CDR3 sequences, 25% to 35% recorded once. The J segment lost 5 bases and the V segment lost 6 bases, leaving 6 bases of the junction unmatched. CDR1 is LGHNA and CDR2 is YNFKEQ in the germline V gene. The CDR3 sequence is 14 residues long. The record originates from a study of blood T cells in healthy people across ages.

Sequenced: blood. The V call is TRBV4-2, the J call TRBJ2-3, with TRBD2 matching 9 bases. This TCR derives from a woman older than 75 in good health. CDR3 amino acids: CASRAGGQGDTQYF. Here the CDR3 DNA reads TGTGCCAGCAGGGCGGGGGGGCAGGGAGATACGCAGTATTTT.